Listed below are T cell receptor beta chains from one sample, sequenced in a study of blood T cell repertoires in COVID-19. Sequenced by immunoSEQ multiplex PCR; TCRdb stores in-frame clones only, minus some. The profile covers 240,000 or so clones, with 88% appearing a single time and around 0.99% taken by the ten largest. Sequenced material: peripheral blood. The receptors shown here come from a middle-aged woman who had recovered from COVID-19. Both conserved end residues are part of each CDR3.

>TRBV6-4|14
CARGPGTAAYEQYF
>TRBV27|13
CASSFTTNEKLFF
>TRBV18|15
CASSPPMGPNEKLFF
>TRBV27|15
CASSPLTGPTDTQYF
>TRBV6-5|15
CASSSYRTGNQPQHF
>TRBV24-1|16
CATSEASGKGTDTQYF
>TRBV27|13
CASSFLTGDEQYF
>TRBV6-5|15
CASRPGTSGSNEQFF
>TRBV20-1|11
CSAAQGNEQFF
>TRBV7-9|14
CASTSGSGGTEAFF
>TRBV4-1|17
CASSQVVGGRPSYEQYF
>TRBV15|14
CATQQRRAQETQYF
>TRBV7-9|14
CASSGRDSSYEQYF
>TRBV10-3|13
CATGLAGLGELFF
>TRBV5-1|14
CASSPPGPTDTQYF
>TRBV11-2|13
CASSFRGNEKLFF
>TRBV7-2|14
CASREGGPNQPQHF
>TRBV10-3|18
CAISEESSGRSSYNEQFF
>TRBV7-3|14
CASSSQVAGTEAFF
>TRBV2|12
CATHRVNYGYTF
>TRBV9|15
CASSVVRAGYPEAFF
>TRBV11-2|15
CASSPNREHTGDYTF
>TRBV11-1|14
CASSQQAITYEQYF
>TRBV7-2|14
CASSGAGGVYEQYF
>TRBV21-1|17
CASSKGPLGQTNQPQHF
>TRBV6-5|14
CASSQTKNTGELFF
>TRBV11-1|16
CASSPRVFPSTDTQYF
>TRBV7-6|16
CASSPGPSSYNSPLHF
>TRBV9|13
CASSVEGSGELFF
>TRBV5-8|16
CASSFPAGPPGNEQFF
>TRBV2|14
CASTRDYPRDTQYF